A selection of T cell receptor beta chains follows, all from one sample in a study of tissue T cells after allogeneic stem cell transplantation. TCRdb's table, derived via immunoSEQ multiplex PCR, lists solely in-frame clones and lacks some. The table includes fewer than 4,000 clones, roughly 70% detected once. The source was left colon tissue, collected at autopsy. These TCRs come from a male patient at least 60 years old with steroid-refractory graft-versus-host disease after an allogeneic stem cell transplant. Some T cells may trace back to the graft donor. The CDR3 runs from the conserved cysteine through the conserved F or W. D genes are given only for firm matches. Clone size, where shown, is once, few, many, or a class for clones that have expanded.

clone_size	d_call	v_call	j_call	cdr3_nt	cdr3_aa
.	.	TRBV5-6	TRBJ1-5	TGTGCCAGCAGCGTCCTCAATCAGCCCCAGCATTTT	CASSVLNQPQHF
few	TRBD1	TRBV28	TRBJ2-6	TGTGCCAGCAGTTTTCCGCAGGGGGCAACGTCTGGGGCCAACGTCCTGACTTTC	CASSFPQGATSGANVLTF
few	TRBD2	TRBV4-1	TRBJ2-1	TGCGCCAGCAGCCTACTAGCGGGGGATTACAATGAGCAGTTCTTC	CASSLLAGDYNEQFF
few	.	TRBV4-2	TRBJ2-7	TGTGCCAGCAGCCGACCAAGCTCCTACGAGCAGTACTTC	CASSRPSSYEQYF
.	TRBD1	TRBV11-1	TRBJ1-1	TGTGCCAGCAGTCGCGACAGGGGTAACACTGAAGCTTTCTTT	CASSRDRGNTEAFF
few	.	TRBV30	TRBJ1-5	TGTGCCTGGAGTGTACATCAGAATCAGCCCCAGCATTTT	CAWSVHQNQPQHF
.	.	TRBV7-3	TRBJ1-1	TGTGCCAGCAGCTCCACAGGGAACACTGAAGCTTTCTTT	CASSSTGNTEAFF
.	TRBD1	TRBV5-1	TRBJ1-4	TGCGCCAGCAGCCCTGGGGACAGGGGGCCCTGGGAGAATGAAAAACTGTTTTTT	CASSPGDRGPWENEKLFF
few	.	TRBV4-1	TRBJ2-7	TGCGCCAGCAGCCAAGCAGGGACTCAGGAGGAGCAGTACTTC	CASSQAGTQEEQYF
.	.	TRBV19	TRBJ1-1	TGTGCCAGTAAGGAGGGTCGGGCGAACACTGAAGCTTTCTTT	CASKEGRANTEAFF
.	TRBD1	TRBV11-2	TRBJ2-1	TGTGCCAGCAGCCTAGCCAGGGGGTTGGCCAATGAGCAGTTCTTC	CASSLARGLANEQFF
.	.	TRBV3-1/TRBV3-2	TRBJ2-1	TGTGCCAGCAGCCAGGTAGATGAGCAGTTCTTC	CASSQVDEQFF
.	.	TRBV7-9	TRBJ1-4	TGTGCCAGCAGCTTCGGGCGGAAAGCCGCAACTAATGAAAAACTGTTTTTT	CASSFGRKAATNEKLFF
.	TRBD1	TRBV9	TRBJ1-3	TGTGCCAGCAGCGTCGGGACAGGGGGCTTATCTGGAAACACCATATATTTT	CASSVGTGGLSGNTIYF
.	.	TRBV5-1	TRBJ2-5	TGCGCCAGCAGCGCCATACAGAACCCGGGAGAGACCCAGTACTTC	CASSAIQNPGETQYF
.	TRBD1	TRBV28	TRBJ2-1	TGTGCCAGCTTCCCGGGGACAGCATCCTACAATGAGCAGTTCTTC	CASFPGTASYNEQFF
.	.	TRBV28	TRBJ2-1	TGTGCCACCAATCAGGGGCGGCTCGGCAATGAGCAGTTCTTC	CATNQGRLGNEQFF
.	.	TRBV28	TRBJ2-2	TGTGCCAGCAGTTCTTACACCGGGGAGCTGTTTTTT	CASSSYTGELFF
.	.	TRBV5-4	TRBJ2-1	TGTGCCAGCAGCCTGGAACTAGATAATGAGCAGTTCTTC	CASSLELDNEQFF
.	.	TRBV10-3	TRBJ1-6	TGTGCCATCAGGGACAGCCTCTCACCCCTCCACTTT	CAIRDSLSPLHF